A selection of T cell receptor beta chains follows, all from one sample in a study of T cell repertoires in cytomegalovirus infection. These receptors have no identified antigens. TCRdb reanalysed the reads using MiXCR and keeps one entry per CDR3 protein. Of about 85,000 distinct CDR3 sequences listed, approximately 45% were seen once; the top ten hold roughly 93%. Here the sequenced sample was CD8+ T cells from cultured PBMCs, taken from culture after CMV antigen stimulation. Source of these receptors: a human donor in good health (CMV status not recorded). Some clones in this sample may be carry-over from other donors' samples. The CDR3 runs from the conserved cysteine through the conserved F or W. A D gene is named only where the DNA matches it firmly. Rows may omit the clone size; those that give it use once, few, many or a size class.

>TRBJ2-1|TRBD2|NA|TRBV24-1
TGTGCCACCAGTGATTCGCGGGCTAGCGGAGCCTACAATGAGCAGTTCTTC
CATSDSRASGAYNEQFF
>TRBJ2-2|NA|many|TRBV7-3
TGTGCCAGCAGCTTAAGGAACGGGGAGCTGTTTTTT
CASSLRNGELFF
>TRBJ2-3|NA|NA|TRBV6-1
TGTGCCAGCAGTGATATACAGGAGGGTGTCGATACGCAGTATTTT
CASSDIQEGVDTQYF
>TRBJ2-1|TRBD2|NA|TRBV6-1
TGTGCCAGCAGTGAACCGACTAGCGGGTACAATGAGCAGTTCTTC
CASSEPTSGYNEQFF
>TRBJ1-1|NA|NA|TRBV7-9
TGTGCCAGCAGCTTAGTTCTCACGAACACTGAAGCTTTCTTT
CASSLVLTNTEAFF
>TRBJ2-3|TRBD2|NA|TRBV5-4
TGTGCCAGCAGCTTGGGTGGTCTAGCGGTCACAGATACGCAGTATTTT
CASSLGGLAVTDTQYF
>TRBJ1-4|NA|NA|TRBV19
TGTGCCAGTACCCCCATGGGGGGAAGAGAAAAACTGTTTTTT
CASTPMGGREKLFF
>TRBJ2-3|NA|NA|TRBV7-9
TGTGCCAGCAGCTCCCGGACAGATAGCACAGATACGCAGTATTTT
CASSSRTDSTDTQYF
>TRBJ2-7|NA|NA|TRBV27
TGTGCCAGCAGGGGGGGAAGGTCCTACGAGCAGTACTTC
CASRGGRSYEQYF
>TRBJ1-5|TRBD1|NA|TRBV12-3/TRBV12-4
TGTGCCAGTGACGGGACAGGTTACAATCAGCCCCAGCATTTT
CASDGTGYNQPQHF
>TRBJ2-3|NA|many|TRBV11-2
TGTGCCAGCAGGGGCGGAATGGACAGAGCAGATACGCAGTATTTT
CASRGGMDRADTQYF
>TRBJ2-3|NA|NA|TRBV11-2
TGTGCCAGCAGCTTCCTAACAGGGAGGTCAGATACGCAGTATTTT
CASSFLTGRSDTQYF
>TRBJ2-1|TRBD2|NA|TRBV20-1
TGCAGTGCTCTACCTAGCGGGAGCAATGAGCAGTTCTTC
CSALPSGSNEQFF
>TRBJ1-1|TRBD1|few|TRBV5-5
TGTGCCAGCAGCTCGGCCCAGGGGGGACTGGCTGAAGCTTTCTTT
CASSSAQGGLAEAFF
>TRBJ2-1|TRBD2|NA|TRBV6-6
TGTGCCAGCGGATACGGGGGGGCAGGTGAGCAGTTCTTC
CASGYGGAGEQFF
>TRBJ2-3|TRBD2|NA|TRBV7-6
TGTGCCAGCAGCTTAGATCCTAGCGGGACTGGGACAGATACGCAGTATTTT
CASSLDPSGTGTDTQYF
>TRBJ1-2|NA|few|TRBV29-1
TGCAGCGCCCGGGTGGGGTATGGCTACACCTTC
CSARVGYGYTF
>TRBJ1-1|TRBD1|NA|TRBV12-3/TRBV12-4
TGTGCCAGCAGTTGGCGTACAGGGGAGGCTGAAGCTTTCTTT
CASSWRTGEAEAFF
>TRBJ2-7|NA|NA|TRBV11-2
TGTGCCAGCAGCTTATGGCGGGATAAGGCCTACGAGCAGTACTTC
CASSLWRDKAYEQYF
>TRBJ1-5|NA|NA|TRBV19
TGTGCCAGTAACCCCAGGAGAGCAAATCAGCCCCAGCATTTT
CASNPRRANQPQHF
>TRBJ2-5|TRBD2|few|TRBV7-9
TGTGCCAGCAGCTTACGGACTAGCGGTTTCCAAGAGACCCAGTACTTC
CASSLRTSGFQETQYF
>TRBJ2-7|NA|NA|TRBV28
TGTGCCAGCAGCGGGGTCGGGGATTACGAGCAGTACTTC
CASSGVGDYEQYF
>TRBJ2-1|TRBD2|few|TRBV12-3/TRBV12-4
TGTGCCAGCAGCTTAACTAGCGGGGTCTACAATGAGCAGTTCTTC
CASSLTSGVYNEQFF
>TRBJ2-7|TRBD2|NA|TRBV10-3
TGTGCCATCAGTGTACTAGGCGGGGTCTCTAGCGGGACCACCTACGAGCAGTACTTC
CAISVLGGVSSGTTYEQYF
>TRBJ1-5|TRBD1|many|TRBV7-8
TGTGCCAGCAGCTTAGCCGGGGCAGGGGGAGATCAGCCCCAGCATTTT
CASSLAGAGGDQPQHF
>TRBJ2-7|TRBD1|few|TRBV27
TGTGCCAGCAGTTTATTTCAGGGCTGGACAGGAGATAACGAGCAGTACTTC
CASSLFQGWTGDNEQYF
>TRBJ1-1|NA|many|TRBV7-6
TGTGCCAGCAGCTTAGGGATGGGGGGGAACACTGAAGCTTTCTTT
CASSLGMGGNTEAFF
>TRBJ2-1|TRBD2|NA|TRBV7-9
TGTGCCAGCAGCCCCACTAGCGGGGGGGCCGTGAATGAGCAGTTCTTC
CASSPTSGGAVNEQFF